Shown below are 26 T cell receptor beta chains from a single sample sequenced in a study of T cells in tuberculosis. Data came from immunoSEQ multiplex PCR; TCRdb stores just in-frame clones and leaves some out. This sample yields some 41,000 clones, of which about 94% are seen a single time; about 1.8% belongs to the top ten. The specimen sequenced was PBMCs. These receptors originate from a donor between 5 and 29 years old with latent tuberculosis or without tuberculosis infection. Some clones in this sample may be carry-over from other donors' samples.

The chain joins TRBV10-3 to TRBJ2-2; 7 bases agree with TRBD2. The CDR3 sequence is 18 residues long. Germline V lookup: CDR1 ENHRY, CDR2 SYGVKD. Losses at the gene ends were 3 bases for V and 0 bases for J; bases not matched to a gene: 10. The CDR3 coding sequence is TGTGCCATCAGTGATCCGCCGGGACTACGGTCGAACACCGGGGAGCTGTTTTTT. Translated, it gives CAISDPPGLRSNTGELFF.

V and J are TRBV28 and TRBJ2-1; the D gene is possibly TRBD2 (6 bases). The CDR3 extends over 12 amino acids. CDR1 MDHEN and CDR2 SYDVKM come from the germline V gene. Trimming pared 8 bases from V and 14 bases from J, leaving 19 bases between. The CDR3 DNA sequence: TGTGCCAGCGGACTTCCGGGACTCCCGAAGTTCTTC. Its translation is CASGLPGLPKFF.

The V and J genes are TRBV6-4 and TRBJ2-6; D is unclear. Germline CDR1 is MRHNA and CDR2 is SNTAGT. The CDR3 is made up of 15 amino acids. Trimming cost V 7 bases and J 0 bases, with 10 bases left between them. The CDR3 sequence is CASTKPGSGANVLTF. CDR3 nucleotides: TGTGCCAGCACCAAACCGGGCTCTGGGGCCAACGTCCTGACTTTC.

The rearrangement links TRBV4-3 to TRBJ2-4, with D maybe TRBD2 (6 bases). V gave up 0 bases and J gave up 0 bases, with 15 bases separating them. CDR3 length: 18 amino acids. The germline V gene encodes CDR1 LGHNA and CDR2 YSLEER. The CDR3 sequence: CASSQDLEGTLAKNIQYF. CDR3 DNA: TGCGCCAGCAGCCAAGATTTGGAGGGGACCTTAGCCAAAAACATTCAGTACTTC.

This clone was recorded once. V is TRBV5-5 and J is TRBJ1-2, with D unresolved. The CDR3 has 15 amino acids. V lost 4 bases and J lost 2, with 15 bases in between. From germline, CDR1 is SGHKS and CDR2 YYEKEE (reference sequence). The CDR3 sequence: CASSRSSPGNYGYTF. The DNA of the CDR3 is TGTGCCAGCAGCCGTAGTTCTCCGGGAAACTATGGCTACACCTTC.

The J gene is TRBJ2-1, the V gene TRBV28, with 9 nucleotides matching TRBD1. Trimming took 6 bases from V and 4 from J; bases not matched to a gene: 1. Germline V gives CDR1 MDHEN, CDR2 SYDVKM. This CDR3 has 13 amino acids. The CDR3 here is CASRGTGYNEQFF. CDR3 nucleotides: TGTGCCAGCAGGGGGACAGGGTACAATGAGCAGTTCTTC.

The chain couples TRBV28 to TRBJ1-1; 10 positions match TRBD1. This CDR3 spans 16 amino acids. V was pared by 5 bases and J by 2 bases, with 8 bases of the junction left unmatched. Germline V gene data show CDR1 as MDHEN and CDR2 as SYDVKM. CDR3 DNA sequence: TGTGCCAGCAGTCGGACAGGGGGTTCAGGAAACACTGAAGCTTTCTTT. Residues: CASSRTGGSGNTEAFF.

This clone was found a few times. The genes are TRBV7-3 and TRBJ1-4, with D unresolved. The CDR3 sequence is 15 residues long. The V end lost 0 bases, the J end lost 4 bases, and 9 bases lay between the germline ends. Germline CDR1 SGHTA, CDR2 FQGTGA. This chain's CDR3 is CASSLTGGLNEKLFF. Here the CDR3 DNA reads TGTGCCAGCAGCTTAACGGGTGGACTTAATGAAAAACTGTTTTTT. Full variable domain (outside the CDR3, taken from reference TRBV7-3 and TRBJ1-4): GAGVSQTPSNKVTEKGKYVELRCDPISGHTALYWYRQSLGQGPEFLIYFQGTGAADDSGLPNDRFFAVRPEGSVSTLKIQRTERGDSAVYLCASSLTGGLNEKLFFGSGTQLSVL.

The chain links TRBV27 to TRBJ1-5; D may be TRBD1 (5 bases). V lost 2 bases and J lost 7, with 15 bases in between. The CDR3 covers 15 residues. Germline V gene lookup returns CDR1 MNHEY and CDR2 SMNVEV (reference sequence). CDR3 residues: CASSLRAGIVQPQHF. CDR3 DNA: TGTGCCAGCAGTTTAAGGGCAGGGATTGTCCAGCCCCAGCATTTT.

The rearrangement links TRBV28 to TRBJ1-5; 7 nucleotides match TRBD1. In germline, CDR1 is MDHEN, CDR2 SYDVKM. The CDR3 sequence is 15 residues long. Germline trimming cut 6 bases from V and 5 bases from J; bases unmatched to any gene: 10. The CDR3 region is CASRDLTGRYQPQHF. CDR3 nucleotide sequence: TGTGCCAGCAGGGACCTGACAGGGCGATATCAGCCCCAGCATTTT.

This rearrangement joins TRBV5-4 to TRBJ2-1; maybe TRBD2 (5 bases). This CDR3 spans 16 amino acids. Germline V gene data show CDR1 as SGHNT and CDR2 as YYREEE (reference sequence). Trimming left V 0 bases short and J 9 bases short, with 19 bases between. As DNA, the CDR3 is TGTGCCAGCAGCTTGGAGGCGGGTTATGGGTTAGGTGAGCAGTTCTTC. Translated, it gives CASSLEAGYGLGEQFF.

The V and J genes are TRBV19 and TRBJ2-4, with D tentatively TRBD1 (5 bases). The CDR3 is 15 residues long. The V and J ends lost 3 bases and 1 base respectively, with 10 bases between them. CDR1 and CDR2 from the germline V gene are LNHDA and SQIVND (reference sequence). CDR3 coding DNA: TGTGCCAGTAGTATTATCTCAGGGGCCAAAAACATTCAGTACTTC. This sequence encodes CASSIISGAKNIQYF.

V usage is TRBV27 and J usage is TRBJ1-2; TRBD1 aligns across 8 bases. The V segment lost 5 bases and the J segment 7 bases; nucleotides outside the gene matches: 3. This CDR3 contains 12 residues. Germline CDR1 and CDR2: MNHEY and SMNVEV (reference sequence). The CDR3 protein is CASSGQGFGYTF. The CDR3, as DNA: TGTGCCAGCAGTGGACAGGGTTTTGGCTACACCTTC.

J is TRBJ1-2 and V is TRBV2; D is possibly TRBD1 (5 bases). The V gene's germline CDR1 is SNHLY and CDR2 FYNNEI. Trimming removed 0 bases at V and 4 bases at J, with 9 bases between. CDR3 length equals 14 residues. CDR3 region: CASSEALGGYGYTF. The CDR3 nucleotides read TGTGCCAGCAGTGAAGCGTTGGGGGGCTATGGCTACACCTTC.

The chain's CDR3 is CASSYLAGVETQYF. The CDR3 nucleotides read TGTGCCAGCTCCTATCTGGCGGGAGTAGAGACCCAGTACTTC. V is TRBV18 and J is TRBJ2-5; 7 nucleotides align to TRBD2. Germline V gene data show CDR1 as KGHSH and CDR2 as LQKENI. The CDR3 length is 14 residues. Germline trimming cut 6 bases from V and 4 bases from J; bases unmatched to any gene: 8.

The genes are TRBV5-4 and TRBJ1-3; D is possibly TRBD1 (5 bases). Per the germline V gene, CDR1 is SGHNT and CDR2 is YYREEE (reference sequence). Trimming shortened V by 2 bases and J by 3 bases, and 12 bases separated the two germline ends. This CDR3 spans 15 amino acids. DNA of the CDR3: TGTGCCAGCAGCTTCGGGGGAGGCTATGGAAACACCATATATTTT. Translated, it gives CASSFGGGYGNTIYF.

The chain has TRBV7-2 and TRBJ1-2; D unresolved. CDR1 and CDR2 (germline): SGHTA, FQGNSA. V was clipped by 5 bases and J by 1 base, with 14 bases between them. The CDR3 spans 15 residues. The CDR3: CASSPGLTDNYGYTF. Here the CDR3 DNA reads TGTGCCAGCAGCCCCGGCCTCACAGATAACTATGGCTACACCTTC.

This chain joins TRBV5-6 and TRBJ2-7, with 7 positions matching TRBD1. Looked up from germline, CDR1 is SGHDT and CDR2 is YYEEEE. Trimming took 6 bases from V and 2 from J; bases not matched to a gene: 8. This CDR3 spans 14 amino acids. CDR3 sequence: CASTLDRATYEQYF. The CDR3 nucleotides read TGTGCCAGCACCCTCGACAGGGCGACCTACGAGCAGTACTTC.

This sequence joins TRBV6-1 and TRBJ2-1; weak D call: TRBD1 (6 bases). Germline V gives CDR1 MNHNS, CDR2 SASEGT. V shed 4 bases and J shed 8 bases, with 18 bases lying between them. There are 15 residues in the CDR3. CDR3 protein: CASSGEQGESDEQFF. DNA of the CDR3: TGTGCCAGCAGTGGTGAACAGGGAGAGAGCGATGAGCAGTTCTTC.

This clone occurred once. The chain is built from TRBV4-2 and TRBJ2-7; D unresolved. This CDR3 contains 14 residues. Trimming took 2 bases from V and 2 from J, leaving 10 bases between them. Germline V gives CDR1 LGHNA, CDR2 YNFKEQ. The CDR3 nucleotides are TGTGCCAGCAGCCAACAGGCAAGTACCTACGAGCAGTACTTC. It encodes CASSQQASTYEQYF.

The rearrangement links TRBV30 to TRBJ2-6; D is perhaps TRBD1 (5 bases). V lost 5 bases and J lost 4, with 12 bases in between. Looked up from germline, CDR1 is GTSNPN and CDR2 is SVGIG (reference sequence). The CDR3 is 14 residues long. The DNA for the CDR3 is TGTGCCTGGGTTTCAGGGTACGGGGCCAACGTCCTGACTTTC. It yields the protein CAWVSGYGANVLTF. Supplemented by reference TRBV30 and TRBJ2-6, the full variable domain reads SQTIHQWPATLVQPVGSPLSLECTVEGTSNPNLYWYRQAAGRGLQLLFYSVGIGQISSEVPQNLSASRPQDRQFILSSKKLLLSDSGFYLCAWVSGYGANVLTFGAGSRLTVL.

This clone appeared a single time. The chain combines TRBV4-3 with TRBJ1-3; 7 bases line up with TRBD1. The V gene's germline CDR1 is LGHNA and CDR2 YSLEER. This CDR3 has 16 residues. The trim removed 0 bases at V and 9 bases at J, leaving 11 bases unmatched. As DNA, the CDR3 is TGCGCCAGCAGCCAAGACGCCGGGGATCCAGGGGGCACCATATATTTT. It is translated as CASSQDAGDPGGTIYF.

This chain uses TRBV11-3 with TRBJ1-4; 7 bases line up with TRBD1. V shed 2 bases, J shed 8 bases, and the junction held 14 bases outside the gene matches. This CDR3 has 17 residues. Looked up from germline, CDR1 is SGHNT and CDR2 is YENEEA. CDR3 nucleotide sequence: TGTGCCAGCAGCTTAAGAGAGTCGGAGGGGGCGATGGAAAAACTGTTTTTT. Amino acid sequence: CASSLRESEGAMEKLFF. The complete variable domain, with remaining parts taken from reference TRBV11-3 and TRBJ1-4, reads EAGVVQSPRYKIIEKKQPVAFWCNPISGHNTLYWYLQNLGQGPELLIRYENEEAVDDSQLPKDRFSAERLKGVDSTLKIQPAELGDSAVYLCASSLRESEGAMEKLFFGSGTQLSVL.

The chain combines TRBV29-1 with TRBJ2-2; the D is unclear. Germline CDR1 is SQVTM and CDR2 is ANQGSEA. The CDR3 covers 12 residues. V was cut by 4 bases and J by 1 base, with 4 bases left in between. As DNA, the CDR3 is TGCAGCGTTGCAGGGAACACCGGGGAGCTGTTTTTT. Amino acid sequence: CSVAGNTGELFF.

This rearrangement joins TRBV6-5 to TRBJ1-1; 7 bases map to TRBD1. CDR1 MNHEY and CDR2 SVGAGI come from the germline V gene. The J segment lost 4 bases and the V segment lost 3 bases, leaving 11 bases of the junction unmatched. The CDR3 is 16 residues long. Written as DNA, the CDR3 is TGTGCCAGCAGTTATAACCCCCGACAGGGATTCACTGAAGCTTTCTTT. This sequence encodes CASSYNPRQGFTEAFF.

This rearrangement joins TRBV27 to TRBJ2-1; no definite D call. V was pared by 3 bases and J by 6 bases, with 12 bases between. CDR1 and CDR2 (germline): MNHEY, SMNVEV (reference sequence). The CDR3 is 14 amino acids. This chain's CDR3 is CASSLYARLNEQFF. DNA for the CDR3: TGTGCCAGCAGTTTGTATGCTAGACTCAATGAGCAGTTCTTC.